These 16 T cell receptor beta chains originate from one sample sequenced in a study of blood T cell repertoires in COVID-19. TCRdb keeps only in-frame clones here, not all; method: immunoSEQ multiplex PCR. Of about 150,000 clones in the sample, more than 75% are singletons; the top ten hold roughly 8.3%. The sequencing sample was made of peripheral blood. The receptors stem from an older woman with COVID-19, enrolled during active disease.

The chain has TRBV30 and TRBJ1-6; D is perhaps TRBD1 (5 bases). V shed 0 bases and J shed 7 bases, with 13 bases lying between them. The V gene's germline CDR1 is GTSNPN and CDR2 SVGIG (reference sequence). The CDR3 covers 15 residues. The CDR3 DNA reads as TGTGCCTGGAGTGTACCCTGGGGGGGAAATTCACCCCTCCACTTT. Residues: CAWSVPWGGNSPLHF.

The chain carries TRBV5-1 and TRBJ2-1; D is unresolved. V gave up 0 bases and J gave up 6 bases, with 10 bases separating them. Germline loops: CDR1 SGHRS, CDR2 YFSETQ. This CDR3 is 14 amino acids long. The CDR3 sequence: CASSLAGRLNEQFF. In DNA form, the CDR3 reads TGCGCCAGCAGCTTGGCCGGCAGACTCAATGAGCAGTTCTTC.

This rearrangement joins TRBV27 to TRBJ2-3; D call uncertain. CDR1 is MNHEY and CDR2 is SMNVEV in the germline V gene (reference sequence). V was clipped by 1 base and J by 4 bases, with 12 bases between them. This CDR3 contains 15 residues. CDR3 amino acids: CASSLYGFGADTQYF. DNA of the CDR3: TGTGCCAGCAGTTTATACGGGTTCGGCGCAGATACGCAGTATTTT.

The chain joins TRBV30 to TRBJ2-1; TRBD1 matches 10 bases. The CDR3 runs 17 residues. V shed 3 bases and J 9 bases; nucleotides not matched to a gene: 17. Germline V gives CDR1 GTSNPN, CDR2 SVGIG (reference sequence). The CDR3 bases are TGTGCCTGGAGCGCTCCCTCACCGGGACAGGGGAACCTTGAGCAGTTCTTC. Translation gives CAWSAPSPGQGNLEQFF.

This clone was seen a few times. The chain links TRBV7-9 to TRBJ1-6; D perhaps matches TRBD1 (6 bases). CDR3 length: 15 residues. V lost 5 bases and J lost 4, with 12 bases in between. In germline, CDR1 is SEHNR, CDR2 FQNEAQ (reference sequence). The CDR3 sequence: CASSSGQTYNSPLHF. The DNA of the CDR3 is TGTGCCAGCAGCAGCGGACAGACGTATAATTCACCCCTCCACTTT.

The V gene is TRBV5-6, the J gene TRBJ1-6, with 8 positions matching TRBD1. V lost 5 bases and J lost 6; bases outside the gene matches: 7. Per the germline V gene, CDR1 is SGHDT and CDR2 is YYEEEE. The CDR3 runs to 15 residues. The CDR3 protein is CASRTETGANSPLHF. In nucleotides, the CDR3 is TGTGCCAGCAGGACTGAGACAGGGGCTAATTCACCCCTCCACTTT.

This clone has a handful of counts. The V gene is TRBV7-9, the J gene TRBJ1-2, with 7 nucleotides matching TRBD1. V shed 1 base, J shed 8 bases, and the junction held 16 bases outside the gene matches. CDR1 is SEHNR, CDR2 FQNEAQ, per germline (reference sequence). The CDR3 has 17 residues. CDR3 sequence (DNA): TGTGCCAGCAGCTTAGGGTCAGGGGGGCCGAACCTCGGAGGCTACACCTTC. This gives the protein CASSLGSGGPNLGGYTF.

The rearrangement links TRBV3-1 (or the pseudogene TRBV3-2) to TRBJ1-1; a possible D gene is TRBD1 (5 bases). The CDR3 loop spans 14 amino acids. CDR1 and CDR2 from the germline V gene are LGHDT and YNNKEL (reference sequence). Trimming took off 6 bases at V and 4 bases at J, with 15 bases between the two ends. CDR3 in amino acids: CASRKKNRGTEAFF. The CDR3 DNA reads TGTGCCAGCAGGAAAAAGAATAGGGGCACTGAAGCTTTCTTT.

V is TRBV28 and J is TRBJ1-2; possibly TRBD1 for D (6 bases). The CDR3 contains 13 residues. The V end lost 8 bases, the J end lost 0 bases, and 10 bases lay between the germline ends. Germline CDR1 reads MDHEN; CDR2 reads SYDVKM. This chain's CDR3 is CASFGTPNYGYTF. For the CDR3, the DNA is TGTGCCAGCTTTGGGACACCTAACTATGGCTACACCTTC.

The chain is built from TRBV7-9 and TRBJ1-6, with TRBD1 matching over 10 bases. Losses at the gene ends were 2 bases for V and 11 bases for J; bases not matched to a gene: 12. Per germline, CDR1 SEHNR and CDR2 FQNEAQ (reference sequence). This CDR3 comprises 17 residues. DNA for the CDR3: TGTGCCAGCAGCTTAAAGGGGCGCGGGACAGGGGTAACACCCCTCCACTTT. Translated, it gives CASSLKGRGTGVTPLHF.

The CDR3 reads CASSQMEGKNEQFF. CDR3 nucleotide sequence: TGTGCCAGCAGCCAAATGGAGGGTAAGAATGAGCAGTTCTTC. The chain joins TRBV3-1 (or the pseudogene TRBV3-2) to TRBJ2-1; TRBD2 might be the D (6 bases). V was clipped by 2 bases and J by 7 bases, with 12 bases between them. Germline V CDR1 and CDR2: LGHDT, YNNKEL (reference sequence). The CDR3 is 14 residues long.

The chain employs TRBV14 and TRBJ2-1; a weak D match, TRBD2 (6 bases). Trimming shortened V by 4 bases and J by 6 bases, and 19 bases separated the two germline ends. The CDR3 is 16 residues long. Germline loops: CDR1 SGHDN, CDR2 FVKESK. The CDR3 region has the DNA TGTGCCAGCAGCCGCCCCGGGGGTTGGAGTGGCAATGAGCAGTTCTTC. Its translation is CASSRPGGWSGNEQFF.

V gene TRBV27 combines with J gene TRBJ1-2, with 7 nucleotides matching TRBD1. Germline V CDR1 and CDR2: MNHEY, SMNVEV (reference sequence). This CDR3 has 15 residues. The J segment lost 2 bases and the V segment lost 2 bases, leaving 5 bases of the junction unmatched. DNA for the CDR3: TGTGCCAGCAGTTTAAGCGACAGGGCAAACTATGGCTACACCTTC. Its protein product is CASSLSDRANYGYTF.

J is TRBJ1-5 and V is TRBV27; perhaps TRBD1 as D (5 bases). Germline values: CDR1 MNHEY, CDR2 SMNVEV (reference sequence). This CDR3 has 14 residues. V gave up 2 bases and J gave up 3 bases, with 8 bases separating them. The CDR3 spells CASSLGGDNQPQHF. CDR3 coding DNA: TGTGCCAGCAGTTTAGGGGGGGACAATCAGCCCCAGCATTTT.

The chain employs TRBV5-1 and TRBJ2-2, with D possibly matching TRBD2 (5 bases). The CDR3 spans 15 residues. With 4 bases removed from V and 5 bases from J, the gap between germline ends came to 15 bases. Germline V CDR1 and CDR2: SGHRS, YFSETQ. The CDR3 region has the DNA TGCGCCAGCAGCCCGCAGCCCGGGGAGACCGGGGAGCTGTTTTTT. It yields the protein CASSPQPGETGELFF.

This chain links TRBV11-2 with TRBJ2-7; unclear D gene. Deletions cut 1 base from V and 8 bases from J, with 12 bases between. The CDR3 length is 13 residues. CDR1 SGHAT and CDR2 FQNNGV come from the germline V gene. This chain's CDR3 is CASSLAEQAKQYV. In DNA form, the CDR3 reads TGTGCCAGCAGCTTAGCTGAGCAGGCTAAGCAGTACGTC.